What follows are 3 T cell receptor beta chains derived from one specimen sequenced in a study of T cells after yellow fever vaccination. MiXCR, run by TCRdb on the 5' RACE reads, gives a single entry per CDR3 protein. The table records about 330,000 distinct CDR3 sequences, around 7% of them present only once. This sample comprised PBMCs, obtained more than 40 days after the first yellow fever vaccination. Source of these receptors: a man aged 18-30 years who received the YFV17D yellow fever vaccine.

This clonotype was picked up many times. The chain combines TRBV18 with TRBJ1-2; 8 nucleotides agree with TRBD1. The CDR3 extends over 14 amino acids. From germline, CDR1 is KGHSH and CDR2 LQKENI. J lost 8 bases, V lost 3 bases, and 8 bases had no gene match. CDR3 sequence reads: CASSPNGQGGGYTF. In DNA form, the CDR3 reads TGTGCCAGCTCACCTAATGGACAGGGTGGAGGCTACACCTTC.

This clonotype was recorded at least ten times. V usage is TRBV29-1 and J usage is TRBJ2-7; weak D call: TRBD1 (5 bases). The CDR3 sequence is 16 residues long. Germline CDR1 reads SQVTM; CDR2 reads ANQGSEA. Trimming removed 4 bases at V and 2 bases at J, with 21 bases between. DNA for the CDR3: TGCAGCGTTGCAGCCCTCTCAAGGGGCAGCGCCTACGAGCAGTACTTC. Its protein product is CSVAALSRGSAYEQYF.

This clonotype was seen ten or more times. The chain recombines TRBV20-1 with TRBJ2-1, with 12 positions matching TRBD2. The J segment lost 2 bases and the V segment lost 5 bases, leaving 4 bases of the junction unmatched. Germline CDR1 DFQATT, CDR2 SNEGSKA (reference sequence). This CDR3 is built from 15 residues. In DNA form, the CDR3 reads TGCAGTGCTTCCCTAGCGGGGGGGCCCTACAATGAGCAGTTCTTC. Its translation: CSASLAGGPYNEQFF.